The clone carrying this TCR beta chain was seen once. The source of the sample is a study of blood T cell repertoires in COVID-19. Whole-study context: Whether acute or convalescent, the COVID-19 samples came from the United States, Italy and Spain.

The CDR3 length is 16 residues. With 0 bases removed from V and 7 bases from J, the gap between germline ends came to 20 bases. Authors' analysis steps: Reference gene primer amplification yielded estimated nucleated cell counts. Clones were read by immunoSEQ multiplex PCR, and TCRdb kept only the in-frame ones, dropping some. V and J calls and clone size follow that table, whereas D and trimming were derived from the DNA. This sample yields 95,000 to 150,000 clones, of which about four fifths are seen a single time; around 16% belongs to the top ten. V and J are TRBV5-3 and TRBJ2-7; perhaps TRBD2 as D (6 bases). TRBV5-3 is placed among ORFs of uncertain function. This sequence was found in a man between 60 and 75 years old with active or convalescent COVID-19. The sample comprised peripheral blood. CDR3 DNA sequence: TGTGCCAGAAGCTTGGATGGGGGACTCCCTTGCTTGGAGCAGTACTTC. This codes for CARSLDGGLPCLEQYF.